Described below is a single T cell receptor beta chain sequence and its context. Its specificity is unknown. This record belongs to a study of T cell responses to AZD1222 COVID-19 vaccine. About the research overall: Both about-4-week and about-12-week second-dose recipients were combined.

Study results and caveats: Seropositive status at baseline applied to only six AZD1222 recipients. Repertoires were collected only later (after the peak T cell response had occurred).

The CDR3 is 14 amino acids. The V end lost 3 bases, the J end lost 4 bases, and 12 bases lay between the germline ends. In germline, CDR1 is KGHSH, CDR2 LQKENI. Profiling relied on immunoSEQ multiplex PCR, and the TCRdb table lists in-frame clones only, not all of them. Of over 45,000 clones listed, 70% to 90% were seen once; the top ten hold over 3.5%. The clonotype was recovered from an adult in good health. Sample: peripheral blood, taken on day 0 of AZD1222 vaccination. This chain joins TRBV18 and TRBJ1-2, with TRBD1 as a possible D gene (5 bases). The CDR3 region has the DNA TGTGCCAGCTCACCGACGGGGACGCCCTATGGCTACACCTTC. Protein: CASSPTGTPYGYTF.